This is a list of T cell receptor beta chains from one sample in a study of cytomegalovirus exposure and HLA in healthy donors. Libraries were prepared by immunoSEQ multiplex PCR; TCRdb keeps only in-frame clonotypes and omits some of them. The sample lists 180,000 or so clones; approximately 85% were seen once. Sequenced: PBMCs. The receptors originated from a woman between 45 and 65 years old in good health and CMV-seropositive. The CDR3 runs from the conserved cysteine through the conserved F or W. The order of the fields is clone size, J gene, V gene, D gene, CDR3 protein, CDR3 DNA. The D gene is left open where the match is weak. Expanded clones are given a class, and other clones once, few, many or no size at all.

>.|TRBJ1-5|TRBV7-8|.
CASSLAFSAAVKPQHF
TGTGCCAGCAGCTTAGCTTTTTCGGCGGCGGTGAAGCCCCAGCATTTT
>once|TRBJ1-1|TRBV19|TRBD1
CASFQDRWDTEAFF
TGTGCCAGCTTCCAGGACAGGTGGGACACTGAAGCTTTCTTT
>.|TRBJ2-3|TRBV7-9|TRBD2
CASADGTSGSDTQYF
TGTGCCAGCGCGGACGGGACTAGCGGGAGTGATACGCAGTATTTT
>.|TRBJ2-1|TRBV6-6|TRBD1
CASRPGQGNNEQFF
TGTGCCAGCAGACCGGGACAGGGGAACAATGAGCAGTTCTTC
>.|TRBJ2-3|TRBV7-9|.
CASSWGSQGLHLDTQYF
TGTGCCAGCAGCTGGGGGTCTCAGGGGCTCCACCTAGATACGCAGTATTTT
>few|TRBJ2-3|TRBV6-5|TRBD2
CASSYSSGGATDTQYF
TGTGCCAGCAGTTACTCTAGCGGGGGGGCCACAGATACGCAGTATTTT
>.|TRBJ2-3|TRBV12-5|TRBD1
CASASGTALVGQYF
TGTGCTAGCGCTTCCGGGACAGCACTGGTGGGGCAGTATTTT
>few|TRBJ2-5|TRBV19|TRBD1
CASSDRGRAETQYF
TGTGCCAGTAGTGACAGGGGGCGCGCAGAGACCCAGTACTTC
>.|TRBJ1-2|TRBV28|TRBD1
CASSVPGQGTNGYTF
TGTGCCAGCAGTGTCCCGGGACAGGGGACGAATGGCTACACCTTC
>.|TRBJ2-1|TRBV5-1|.
CASSLSGPGGEQFF
TGCGCCAGCAGCTTAAGCGGGCCAGGGGGTGAGCAGTTCTTC
>.|TRBJ2-3|TRBV6-5|.
CASSRTTADTQYF
TGTGCCAGCAGTAGGACTACTGCAGATACGCAGTATTTT
>.|TRBJ2-4|TRBV21-1|.
CASTPVWAKNIQYF
TGTGCCAGCACCCCGGTGTGGGCCAAAAACATTCAGTACTTC
>once|TRBJ2-3|TRBV27|.
CASSLAESTDTQYF
TGTGCCAGCAGTTTAGCGGAATCCACAGATACGCAGTATTTT
>.|TRBJ1-2|TRBV13|.
CASSSDQGGGSNGYTF
TGTGCCAGCAGCTCGGACCAAGGGGGGGGGTCAAATGGCTACACCTTC
>once|TRBJ2-7|TRBV5-1|TRBD2
CASSILAGEPYEQYF
TGCGCCAGCAGCATTCTAGCGGGAGAACCCTACGAGCAGTACTTC
>.|TRBJ1-2|TRBV11-2|TRBD1
CASSLDHQGVYGYTF
TGTGCCAGCAGCTTAGATCATCAGGGGGTCTATGGCTACACCTTC
>.|TRBJ2-3|TRBV7-3|.
CASSLIPASDTQYF
TGTGCCAGCAGCTTAATCCCCGCGTCAGATACGCAGTATTTT
>few|TRBJ1-1|TRBV29-1|.
CSVAWTENTEAFF
TGCAGCGTCGCCTGGACAGAGAACACTGAAGCTTTCTTT
>.|TRBJ2-7|TRBV7-8|TRBD1
CASSWDREFEQYF
TGTGCCAGCAGCTGGGACAGGGAGTTCGAGCAGTACTTC
>.|TRBJ2-3|TRBV2|TRBD2
CASMAGEADTQYF
TGTGCCAGCATGGCGGGGGAGGCAGATACGCAGTATTTT
>.|TRBJ2-3|TRBV6-4|TRBD2
CASSELAGAGTDTQYF
TGTGCCAGCAGTGAATTAGCGGGAGCGGGCACAGATACGCAGTATTTT
>.|TRBJ2-5|TRBV5-6|TRBD1
CASRLGQQETQYF
TGTGCCAGCAGATTGGGACAGCAAGAGACCCAGTACTTC
>.|TRBJ2-4|TRBV7-9|.
CASSLGQLAKNIQYF
TGTGCCAGCAGCTTAGGCCAACTAGCCAAAAACATTCAGTACTTC
>.|TRBJ2-3|TRBV29-1|.
CSLGGGTDTQYF
TGCAGCCTAGGCGGGGGCACAGATACGCAGTATTTT
>.|TRBJ1-6|TRBV5-1|.
CASSMVPTGNSPLHF
TGCGCCAGCAGCATGGTGCCTACGGGTAATTCACCCCTCCACTTT